This T cell receptor (beta chain) was sequenced for a study of cytomegalovirus exposure and HLA in healthy donors. With 60 Vbeta and 13 Jbeta primers, the PCR was carried out. Clones were sequenced by immunoSEQ multiplex PCR, and TCRdb holds only the in-frame ones, with some missing. The sample consists of 200,000 to 250,000 clones, around 80% of them appearing once. Whole-study findings and limits: Available immune exposure information covered CMV serostatus only. Among TCR beta chains of equal frequency, HLA-associated ones were more clonally expanded in a later analysis. According to reports, the classifier identified cytomegalovirus status with high specificity and sensitivity.

This clone has a single count. Antigen specificity is unknown. Sample: PBMCs. This TCR derives from a man between 50 and 59 years old in good health and CMV-seronegative.

Here the CDR3 reads CATSRDFSGEQYF. The DNA of the CDR3 is TGTGCCACCAGCAGAGATTTTTCGGGGGAGCAGTACTTC. The V call is TRBV15, the J call TRBJ2-7; maybe TRBD2 (5 bases). This CDR3 contains 13 residues. Germline CDR1 LNHNV, CDR2 YYDKDF (reference sequence). With 0 bases removed from V and 7 bases from J, the gap between germline ends came to 10 bases.